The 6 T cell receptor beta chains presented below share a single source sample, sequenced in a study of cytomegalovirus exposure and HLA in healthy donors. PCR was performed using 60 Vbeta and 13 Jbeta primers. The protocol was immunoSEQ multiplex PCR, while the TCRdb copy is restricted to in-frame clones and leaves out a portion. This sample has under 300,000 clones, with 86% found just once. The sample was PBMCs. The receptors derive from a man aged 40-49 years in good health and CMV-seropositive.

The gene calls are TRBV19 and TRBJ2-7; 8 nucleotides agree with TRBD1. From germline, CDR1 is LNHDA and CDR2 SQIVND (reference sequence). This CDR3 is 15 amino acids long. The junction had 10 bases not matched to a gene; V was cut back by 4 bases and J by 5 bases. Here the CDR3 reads CASSKATGGAHEQYF. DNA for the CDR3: TGTGCCAGTAGTAAGGCCACAGGGGGAGCCCACGAGCAGTACTTC.

CDR3 residues: CASSHYGGVTDTQYF. The CDR3 DNA reads as TGCGCCAGCAGCCACTACGGGGGGGTTACAGATACGCAGTATTTT. The chain links TRBV4-3 to TRBJ2-3, with 8 bases lining up with TRBD2. CDR1 LGHNA and CDR2 YSLEER come from the germline V gene. V shed 3 bases and J 3 bases; nucleotides not matched to a gene: 5. This CDR3 is 15 amino acids long.

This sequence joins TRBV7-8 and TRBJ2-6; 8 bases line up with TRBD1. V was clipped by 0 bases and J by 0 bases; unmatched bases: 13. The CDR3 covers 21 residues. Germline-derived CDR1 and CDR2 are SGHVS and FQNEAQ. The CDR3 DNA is TGTGCCAGCAGCTTAGCCCTACGGGACAGGACCCTGAGCTCTGGGGCCAACGTCCTGACTTTC. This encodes CASSLALRDRTLSSGANVLTF.

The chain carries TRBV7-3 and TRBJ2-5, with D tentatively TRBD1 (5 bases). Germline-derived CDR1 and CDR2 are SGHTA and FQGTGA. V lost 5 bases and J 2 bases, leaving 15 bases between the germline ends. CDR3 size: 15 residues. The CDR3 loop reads CASSRRGWEQETQYF. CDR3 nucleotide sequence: TGTGCCAGCAGCCGAAGGGGCTGGGAACAAGAGACCCAGTACTTC.

The CDR3 protein is CASSHWGQGYEQYF. CDR3 coding DNA: TGTGCCAGCAGCCATTGGGGACAGGGTTACGAGCAGTACTTC. The V and J genes are TRBV27 and TRBJ2-7; 9 nucleotides match TRBD1. V shed 6 bases and J 4 bases; nucleotides not matched to a gene: 7. The CDR3 loop spans 14 amino acids. Germline loops: CDR1 MNHEY, CDR2 SMNVEV (reference sequence).

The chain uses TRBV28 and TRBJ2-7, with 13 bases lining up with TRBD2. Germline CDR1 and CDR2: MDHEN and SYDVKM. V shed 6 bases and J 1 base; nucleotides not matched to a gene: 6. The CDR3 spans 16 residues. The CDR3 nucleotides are TGTGCCAGCAGACAGGGACTAGCGGGAAGGTCCTACGAGCAGTACTTC. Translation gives CASRQGLAGRSYEQYF.